This paragraph reports one T cell receptor (beta chain). Its antigen is still unknown. Assay used: immunoSEQ multiplex PCR; TCRdb lists only in-frame clones, some missing. The sample holds under 100,000 clones, 85% to 95% seen once. This sample is part of a study of graft-versus-host responses after intestinal transplantation. At the level of the study: Anti-thymocyte globulin induction was given to all recipients, followed by tacrolimus and steroids for 2 to 4 years. Overall study findings and caveats: Patients with graft-donor T cell macrochimerism had high graft-versus-host to host-versus-graft clonal ratios in allografts. Early HvG declines after transplant were associated with peak circulating GvH clone levels. Recipient bone marrow held GvH clones, some seen earlier in ileum or blood.

The CDR3 runs 14 residues. With V trimmed by 5 bases and J by 4 bases, 5 bases remained unmatched. Germline CDR1 MDHEN, CDR2 SYDVKM. The J gene is TRBJ2-7, the V gene TRBV28; 10 bases are shared with TRBD1. This sample comprised unstimulated CD8+ T cells sorted from spleen or lymph node cells, obtained before transplant. The receptor comes from a human donor who was the organ donor for an intestinal transplant. CDR3 in amino acids: CASSSRDRGYEQYF. CDR3 nucleotides: TGTGCCAGCAGTAGCCGGGACAGGGGATACGAGCAGTACTTC. Using reference TRBV28 and TRBJ2-7 for the parts outside the CDR3, the full variable domain is DVKVTQSSRYLVKRTGEKVFLECVQDMDHENMFWYRQDPGLGLRLIYFSYDVKMKEKGDIPEGYSVSREKKERFSLILESASTNQTSMYLCASSSRDRGYEQYFGPGTRLTVT.